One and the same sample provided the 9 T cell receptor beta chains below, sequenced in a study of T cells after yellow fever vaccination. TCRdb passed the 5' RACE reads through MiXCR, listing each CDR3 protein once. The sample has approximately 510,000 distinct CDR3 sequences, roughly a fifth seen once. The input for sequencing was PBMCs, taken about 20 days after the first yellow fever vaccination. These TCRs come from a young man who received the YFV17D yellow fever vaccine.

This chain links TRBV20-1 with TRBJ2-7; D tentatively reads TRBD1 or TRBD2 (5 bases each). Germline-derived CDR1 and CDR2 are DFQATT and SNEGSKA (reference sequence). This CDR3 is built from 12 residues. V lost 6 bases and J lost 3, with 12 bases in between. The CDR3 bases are TGCAGTGCAAAAGACAGCGGCTACGAGCAGTACTTC. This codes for CSAKDSGYEQYF.

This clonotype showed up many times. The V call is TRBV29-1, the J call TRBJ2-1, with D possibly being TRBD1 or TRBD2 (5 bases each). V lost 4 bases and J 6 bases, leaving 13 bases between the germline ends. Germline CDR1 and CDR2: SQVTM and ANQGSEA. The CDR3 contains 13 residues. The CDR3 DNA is TGCAGCGTTGTTCCCACCGGGGCCAATGAGCAGTTCTTC. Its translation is CSVVPTGANEQFF.

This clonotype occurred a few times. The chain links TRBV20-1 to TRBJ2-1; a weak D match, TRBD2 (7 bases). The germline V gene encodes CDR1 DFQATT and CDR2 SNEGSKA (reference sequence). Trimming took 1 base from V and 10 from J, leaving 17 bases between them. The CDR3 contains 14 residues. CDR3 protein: CSARGVGGRPEQFF. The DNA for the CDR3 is TGCAGTGCTAGAGGGGTGGGGGGGCGCCCCGAGCAGTTCTTC.

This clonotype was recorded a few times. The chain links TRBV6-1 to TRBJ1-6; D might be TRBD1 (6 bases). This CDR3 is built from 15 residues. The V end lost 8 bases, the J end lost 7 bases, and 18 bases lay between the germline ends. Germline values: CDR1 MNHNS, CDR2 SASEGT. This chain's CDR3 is CASCARQERNSPLHF. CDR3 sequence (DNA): TGTGCCAGCTGTGCAAGACAGGAAAGAAATTCACCCCTCCACTTT.

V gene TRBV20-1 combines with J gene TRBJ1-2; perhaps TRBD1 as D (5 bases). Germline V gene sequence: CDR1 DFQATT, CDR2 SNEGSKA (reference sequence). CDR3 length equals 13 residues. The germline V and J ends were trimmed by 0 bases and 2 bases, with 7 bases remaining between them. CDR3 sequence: CSAREGANYGYTF. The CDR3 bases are TGCAGTGCTAGAGAAGGGGCCAACTATGGCTACACCTTC.

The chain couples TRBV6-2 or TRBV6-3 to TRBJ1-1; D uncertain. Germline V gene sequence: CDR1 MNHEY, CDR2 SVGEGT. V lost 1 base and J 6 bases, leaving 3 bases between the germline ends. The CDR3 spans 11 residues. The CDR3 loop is CASSYWSEAFF. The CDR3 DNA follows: TGTGCCAGCAGTTACTGGTCTGAAGCTTTCTTT.

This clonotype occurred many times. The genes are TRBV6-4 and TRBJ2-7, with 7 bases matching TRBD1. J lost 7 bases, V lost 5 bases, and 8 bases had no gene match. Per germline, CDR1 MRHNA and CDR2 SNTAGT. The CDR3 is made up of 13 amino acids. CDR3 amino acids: CASSTGVRGEQYV. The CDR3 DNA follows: TGTGCCAGCAGTACAGGGGTCAGGGGAGAGCAGTACGTC.

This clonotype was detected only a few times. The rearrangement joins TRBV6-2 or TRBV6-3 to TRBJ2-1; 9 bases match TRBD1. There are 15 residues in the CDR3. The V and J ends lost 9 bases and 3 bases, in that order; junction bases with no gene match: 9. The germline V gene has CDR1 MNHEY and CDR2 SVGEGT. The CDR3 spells CASCPRDRVYNEQFF. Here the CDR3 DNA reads TGTGCCAGTTGCCCCCGGGACAGGGTCTACAATGAGCAGTTCTTC.

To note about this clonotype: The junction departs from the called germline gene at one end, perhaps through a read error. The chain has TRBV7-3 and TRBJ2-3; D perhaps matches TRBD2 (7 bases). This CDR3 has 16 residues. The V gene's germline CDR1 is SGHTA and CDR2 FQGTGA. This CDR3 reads CASSLLGGGPTDTQYF. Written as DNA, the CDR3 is TGTGCTAGCAGCTTACTCGGCGGGGGCCCGACAGATACGCAGTATTTT.